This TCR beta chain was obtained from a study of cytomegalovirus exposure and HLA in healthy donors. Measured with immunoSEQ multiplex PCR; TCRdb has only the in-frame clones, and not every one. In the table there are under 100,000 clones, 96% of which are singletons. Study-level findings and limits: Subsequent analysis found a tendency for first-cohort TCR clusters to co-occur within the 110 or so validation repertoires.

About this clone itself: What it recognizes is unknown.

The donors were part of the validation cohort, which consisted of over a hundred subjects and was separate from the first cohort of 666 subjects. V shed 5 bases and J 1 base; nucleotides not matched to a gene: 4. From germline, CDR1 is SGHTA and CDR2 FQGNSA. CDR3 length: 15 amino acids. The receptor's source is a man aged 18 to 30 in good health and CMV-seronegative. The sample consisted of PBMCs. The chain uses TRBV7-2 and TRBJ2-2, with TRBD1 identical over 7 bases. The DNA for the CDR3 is TGTGCCAGCAGCCGAAGGACAGGGAACACCGGGGAGCTGTTTTTT. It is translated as CASSRRTGNTGELFF.